The clone carrying this T cell receptor beta chain has only a few counts. The antigen is undetermined. The patients, who ranged from 18 to 65 in age, presented with newly diagnosed hyperthyroidism lasting under 2 months. This record belongs to a study of T cells in Graves' hyperthyroidism and ophthalmopathy. Study information: At initial diagnosis, before any treatment had begun, peripheral blood was obtained.

Broader study findings: Most clonotypes expanded in thyroid above 0.001 were likewise present in blood.

Amplified TCR beta CDR3 regions derived from RNA transcripts. RT-PCR in the first round (using the HTBI primer set) targeted the TCR CDR3. One entry per CDR3 protein results from TCRdb running MiXCR on the multiplex PCR reads. The sample has 300,000 to 350,000 distinct CDR3 sequences, about 15% seen once. Trimming shortened V by 6 bases and J by 3 bases, and 21 bases separated the two germline ends. The CDR3 is made up of 15 amino acids. CDR1 and CDR2 from the germline V gene are DFQATT and SNEGSKA (reference sequence). This sequence originates from a woman aged 30 to 39 with Graves' hyperthyroidism. The genes are TRBV20-1 and TRBJ2-7; perhaps TRBD1 as D (5 bases). The sequenced sample was blood. The CDR3 loop is CSASSGPKYDYEQYF. The CDR3 nucleotides read TGCAGTGCCAGCTCAGGGCCAAAGTACGACTACGAGCAGTACTTC.